This T cell receptor (beta chain) was sequenced for a study of blood T cell repertoires in COVID-19. Background on the study: T cells, B-cell-depleted T cells, or PBMCs supplied cDNA or gDNA.

Trimming pared 2 bases from V and 2 bases from J, leaving 13 bases between. Germline values: CDR1 SGHNT, CDR2 YYREEE (reference sequence). CDR3 length: 15 amino acids. Authors' methods: Reference gene primer amplification yielded estimated nucleated cell counts. Sequenced by immunoSEQ multiplex PCR; TCRdb stores in-frame clones only, minus some. V and J calls and clone size are those listed in that table; D and trimming were worked out from the DNA. The sample lists more than 85,000 clones, 75% to 85% occurring once. Material: peripheral blood. The origin of this receptor is a woman aged 80 or over with active or convalescent COVID-19. This sequence joins TRBV5-4 and TRBJ2-5, with a weak D call TRBD1 (5 bases). The CDR3 spells CASSFQAGYQETQYF. CDR3 DNA sequence: TGTGCCAGCAGCTTTCAGGCAGGGTATCAAGAGACCCAGTACTTC.